This entry describes one TCR beta chain. In its sample, this clonotype was seen many times. This receptor's antigen is unknown. There are no base qualities to consult, and no much larger clone falls within one base. Measured from the cysteine to the phenylalanine, the CDR3 is 12 residues long. The sequence is cut down to CDR3 DNA, 36 bases in frame from base 1. The trim is 6 bases for V and 8 bases for J, with a gap of 13 bases between the germline ends. CDR1 and CDR2 are drawn from the germline V gene: MDHEN, SYDVKM. The sample is drawn from a study of T-cell reconstitution after alpha-beta-depleted transplantation in children (TCRdb year 2016). About the study as a whole: T-cell immune reconstitution after TCRalphabeta/CD19-depleted allogeneic hematopoietic cell transplantation in children was quantitatively tracked in the study by means of TCR repertoire profiling.

Explained via the paper, the treatment or condition label denotes: allogeneic hematopoietic cell transplantation with graft depleted of TCRalphabeta T cells and CD19 B cells. The children who served as transplant recipients had been given grafts of TCRalphabeta/CD19-depleted allogeneic hematopoietic cells. Library generation was performed with PCR. Sequencing relied on an Illumina HiSeq 2500. Molecular barcoding was employed in the preparation of TCR libraries, with unique molecular identifiers being used to normalize TCRbeta repertoire quantification. TCRdb reran the public reads through fastp at Q25 and MiXCR, keeping productive beta chains. Rows with a matching CDR3 protein are joined into one entry that keeps the most common DNA and genes. A total of 200,000 to 250,000 distinct CDR3 sequences appear in this sample, about a tenth of them only once. The top ten clonotypes cover 28% of the sample.

Overall study results and their limits: Over the following months the frequencies of hyperexpanded clones went down, and after one year T-cell counts and TCRbeta diversity were mostly credited to newly produced T cells. In some patients, high TCRbeta diversity at day 60 was attributed to recipient T cells and intrathymic progenitors that had survived conditioning. Apparently early alphabetaT-cell count recovery about two months after transplant reportedly relied on only several hundred rapidly expanded clones derived from non-depleted graft cells.

This receptor was identified in a child in the first two years of life with acute myeloid leukemia, due to receive a stem cell transplant. The chain was built from TRBV28 and TRBJ1-2; the D gene is unclear. The sequences come from PBMCs, collected before TCRalphabeta/CD19-depleted stem cell transplant. The nucleotide sequence is TGTGCCAGCAGGGGGAAGAGGACGGGCTACACCTTC. It translates to CASRGKRTGYTF.